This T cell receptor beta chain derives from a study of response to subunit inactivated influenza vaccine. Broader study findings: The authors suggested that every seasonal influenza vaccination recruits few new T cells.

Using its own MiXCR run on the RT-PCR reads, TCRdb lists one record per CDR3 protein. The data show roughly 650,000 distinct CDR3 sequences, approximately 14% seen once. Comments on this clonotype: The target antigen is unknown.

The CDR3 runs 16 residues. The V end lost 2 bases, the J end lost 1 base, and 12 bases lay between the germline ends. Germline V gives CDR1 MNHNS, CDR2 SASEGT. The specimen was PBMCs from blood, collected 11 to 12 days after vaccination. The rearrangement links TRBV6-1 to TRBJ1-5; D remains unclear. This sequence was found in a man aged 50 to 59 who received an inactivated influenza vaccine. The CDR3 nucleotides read TGTGCCAGCAGTGAACATTGGATATCGAGCAATCAGCCCCAGCATTTT. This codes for CASSEHWISSNQPQHF.